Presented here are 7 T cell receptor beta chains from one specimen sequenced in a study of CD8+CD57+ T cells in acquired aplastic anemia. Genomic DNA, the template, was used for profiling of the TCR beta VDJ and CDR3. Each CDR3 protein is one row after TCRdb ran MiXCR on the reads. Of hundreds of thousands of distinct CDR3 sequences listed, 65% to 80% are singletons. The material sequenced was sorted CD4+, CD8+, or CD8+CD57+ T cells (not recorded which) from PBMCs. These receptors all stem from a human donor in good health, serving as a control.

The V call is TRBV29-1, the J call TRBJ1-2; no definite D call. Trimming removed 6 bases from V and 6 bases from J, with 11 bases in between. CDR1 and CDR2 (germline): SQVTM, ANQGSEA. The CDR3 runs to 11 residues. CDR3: CSVAGGNGYTF. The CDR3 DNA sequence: TGCAGCGTCGCCGGTGGGAATGGCTACACCTTC.

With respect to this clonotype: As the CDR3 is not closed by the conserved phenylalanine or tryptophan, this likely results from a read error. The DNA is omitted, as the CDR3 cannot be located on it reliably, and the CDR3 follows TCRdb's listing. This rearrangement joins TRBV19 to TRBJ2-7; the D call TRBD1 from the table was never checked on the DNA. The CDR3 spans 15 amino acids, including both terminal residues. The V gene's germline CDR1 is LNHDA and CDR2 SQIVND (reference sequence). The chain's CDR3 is CASSVDREVQPQHFG.

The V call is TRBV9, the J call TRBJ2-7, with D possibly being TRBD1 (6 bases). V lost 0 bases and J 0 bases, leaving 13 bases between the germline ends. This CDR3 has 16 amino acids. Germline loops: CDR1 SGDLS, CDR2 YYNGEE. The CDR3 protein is CASSVEAHRDSYEQYF. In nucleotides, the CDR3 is TGTGCCAGCAGCGTAGAAGCCCACAGGGACTCCTACGAGCAGTACTTC.

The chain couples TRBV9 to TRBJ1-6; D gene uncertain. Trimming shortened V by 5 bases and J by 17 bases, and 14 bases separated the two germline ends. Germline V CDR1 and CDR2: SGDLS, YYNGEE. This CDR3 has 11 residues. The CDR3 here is CASSSGSGIHF. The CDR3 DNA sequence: TGTGCCAGCAGTTCCGGGAGTGGTATCCACTTT.

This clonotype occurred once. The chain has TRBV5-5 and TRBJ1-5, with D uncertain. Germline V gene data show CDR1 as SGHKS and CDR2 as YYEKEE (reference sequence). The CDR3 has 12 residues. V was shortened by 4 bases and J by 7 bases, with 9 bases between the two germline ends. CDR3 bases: TGTGCCAGCAGCCCCCGCCAGCAGCCCCAGCATTTT. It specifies CASSPRQQPQHF.

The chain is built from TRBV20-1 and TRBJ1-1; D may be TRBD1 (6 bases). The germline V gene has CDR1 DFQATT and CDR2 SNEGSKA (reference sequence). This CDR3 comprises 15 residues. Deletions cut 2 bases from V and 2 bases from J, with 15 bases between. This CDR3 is CSARSRGPFNTEAFF. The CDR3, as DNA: TGCAGTGCTAGAAGCAGGGGACCCTTCAACACTGAAGCTTTCTTT.

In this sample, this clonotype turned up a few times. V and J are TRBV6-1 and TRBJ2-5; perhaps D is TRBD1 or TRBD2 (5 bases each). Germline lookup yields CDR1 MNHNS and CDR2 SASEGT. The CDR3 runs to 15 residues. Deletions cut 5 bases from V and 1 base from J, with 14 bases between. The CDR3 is CASSKIRGPQETQYF. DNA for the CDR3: TGTGCCAGCAGTAAAATAAGGGGACCCCAAGAGACCCAGTACTTC.